These T cell receptor beta chains were read from a single sample in a study of T cells in tumors after PD-1 blockade. Here immunoSEQ multiplex PCR was the method, and the copy in TCRdb shows in-frame clones only, minus some. This sample carries more than 8,000 clones, less than 80% of them seen once, and the ten largest clones take approximately 5%. The specimen was tumor tissue, collected after anti-PD-1 treatment. The receptors were sampled from a human donor with basal cell carcinoma. The CDR3 runs from the conserved cysteine through the conserved F or W. The D gene is left open where the match is weak. The listing skips clone size in some rows; elsewhere it reads once, few, many or a size class.

v_gene	d_gene	abundance	j_gene	CDR3aa	CDR3nt
TRBV13	TRBD1	-	TRBJ2-7	CASSKGQGYEQYF	TGTGCCAGCAGCAAGGGACAGGGCTACGAGCAGTACTTC
TRBV6-6	TRBD2	-	TRBJ2-3	CASSSTSGGSDTQYF	TGTGCCAGCAGTTCGACTAGCGGGGGATCAGATACGCAGTATTTT
TRBV9	-	once	TRBJ1-2	CASSVMGQEGYTF	TGTGCCAGCAGCGTAATGGGCCAGGAGGGCTACACCTTC
TRBV6-5	TRBD2	-	TRBJ2-1	CASKSRLAAGNEQFF	TGTGCCAGCAAAAGTCGGCTAGCGGCGGGGAATGAGCAGTTCTTC
TRBV6-5	TRBD1	-	TRBJ1-6	CASSIKGANSPLHF	TGTGCCAGCAGTATTAAGGGGGCAAATTCACCCCTCCACTTT
TRBV4-1	-	-	TRBJ2-2	CASSQFPTPQTNTGELFF	TGCGCCAGCAGCCAGTTCCCGACACCACAAACGAACACCGGGGAGCTGTTTTTT
TRBV5-1	-	once	TRBJ2-3	CASSSGRGGTDTQYF	TGCGCCAGCAGCTCGGGGAGGGGGGGCACAGATACGCAGTATTTT
TRBV5-1	-	few	TRBJ1-2	CASSGTRGAGGSYTF	TGCGCCAGCAGCGGAACCAGGGGCGCGGGTGGTAGCTACACCTTC
TRBV30	TRBD2	-	TRBJ2-1	CAWKRIAGQGQFF	TGTGCCTGGAAAAGAATAGCGGGGCAAGGGCAGTTCTTC
TRBV6-5	TRBD1	-	TRBJ2-5	CASSTTGTGPQYF	TGTGCCAGCAGTACTACCGGGACAGGGCCCCAGTACTTC
TRBV5-1	TRBD1	-	TRBJ2-7	CASSSTGIIHEQYF	TGCGCCAGCAGCTCGACAGGGATTATCCACGAGCAGTACTTC
TRBV2	-	-	TRBJ1-6	CASSVSQINSPLHF	TGTGCCAGCAGTGTGAGCCAGATCAATTCACCCCTCCACTTT
TRBV3-1/TRBV3-2	-	-	TRBJ1-1	CASSHYLDMNTEAFF	TGTGCCAGCAGCCATTATTTAGACATGAACACTGAAGCTTTCTTT
TRBV5-1	TRBD2	once	TRBJ2-5	CASSLAGTSGGETQYF	TGCGCCAGCAGCTTGGCCGGGACTAGCGGGGGAGAGACCCAGTACTTC
TRBV7-9	TRBD1	-	TRBJ2-1	CASSWGAQGAIYNEQFF	TGTGCCAGCAGCTGGGGGGCACAGGGGGCAATTTACAATGAGCAGTTCTTC
TRBV7-9	TRBD2	-	TRBJ2-1	CASSSTTSGGALDEQFF	TGTGCCAGCAGCTCGACGACTAGCGGGGGGGCTTTGGATGAGCAGTTCTTC
TRBV9	TRBD1	-	TRBJ1-1	CASSPQTGMNTEAFF	TGTGCCAGCAGCCCCCAGACAGGGATGAACACTGAAGCTTTCTTT
TRBV5-1	TRBD1	-	TRBJ2-5	CASSVQGGRETQYF	TGCGCCAGCAGCGTACAGGGGGGTCGGGAGACCCAGTACTTC
TRBV10-2	-	once	TRBJ2-7	CASSEIVGSFSYEQYF	TGCGCCAGCAGTGAAATAGTCGGCAGCTTCTCCTACGAGCAGTACTTC
TRBV5-1	-	-	TRBJ2-7	CASSLGGRSYEQYF	TGCGCCAGCAGCTTGGGGGGCCGCTCCTACGAGCAGTACTTC
TRBV6-6	-	-	TRBJ1-2	CASSYRASAYGYTF	TGTGCCAGCAGTTACCGGGCCTCGGCCTATGGCTACACCTTC
TRBV19	-	-	TRBJ2-1	CASSTTGISYNEQFF	TGTGCCAGTAGTACAACAGGGATCTCATACAATGAGCAGTTCTTC
TRBV5-1	-	-	TRBJ2-2	CASSLVGETNTGELFF	TGCGCCAGCAGCTTGGTAGGAGAAACGAACACCGGGGAGCTGTTTTTT
TRBV5-8	-	-	TRBJ2-2	CASSLLSTGELFF	TGTGCCAGCAGCCTACTGTCCACCGGGGAGCTGTTTTTT
TRBV9	TRBD1	-	TRBJ2-7	CASSGDSSSYEQYF	TGTGCCAGTTCTGGGGACAGTAGCTCCTACGAGCAGTACTTC
TRBV20-1	TRBD1	few	TRBJ2-7	CSASTGGTYEQYF	TGCAGTGCTAGTACAGGGGGAACCTACGAGCAGTACTTC
TRBV29-1	-	-	TRBJ2-4	CSVVTGIAKNIQYF	TGCAGCGTTGTTACGGGGATAGCCAAAAACATTCAGTACTTC
TRBV5-1	-	-	TRBJ1-1	CASSLETGNTEAFF	TGCGCCAGCAGCTTGGAAACAGGGAACACTGAAGCTTTCTTT